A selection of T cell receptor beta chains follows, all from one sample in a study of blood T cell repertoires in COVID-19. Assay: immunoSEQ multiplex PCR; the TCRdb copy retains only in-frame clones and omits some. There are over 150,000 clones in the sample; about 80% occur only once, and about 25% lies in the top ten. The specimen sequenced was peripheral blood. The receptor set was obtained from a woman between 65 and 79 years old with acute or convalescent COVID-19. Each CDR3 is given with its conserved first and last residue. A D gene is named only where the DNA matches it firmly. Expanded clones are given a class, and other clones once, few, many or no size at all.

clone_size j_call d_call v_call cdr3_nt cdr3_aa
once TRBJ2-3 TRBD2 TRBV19 TGTGCCAGTAGTATGGCGGGAGACACAGATACGCAGTATTTT CASSMAGDTDTQYF
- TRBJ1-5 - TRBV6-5 TGTGCCAGCAATCTAAGCAATCAGCCCCAGCATTTT CASNLSNQPQHF
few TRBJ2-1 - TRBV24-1 TGTGCCACCAGTGCGACACACCAGGGGGGCAATGAGCAGTTCTTC CATSATHQGGNEQFF
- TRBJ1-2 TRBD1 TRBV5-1 TGCGCCAGCAGCATTCGACAGGGCGGCCATGGCTACACCTTC CASSIRQGGHGYTF
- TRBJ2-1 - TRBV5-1 TGCGCCAGCAGCAGGAGGGGACTGACATCCTACAATGAGCAGTTCTTC CASSRRGLTSYNEQFF
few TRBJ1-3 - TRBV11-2 TGTGCCAGCAGCTTAACAGGGTTGATCTCTGGAAACACCATATATTTT CASSLTGLISGNTIYF
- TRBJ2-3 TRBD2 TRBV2 TGTGCCAGCAGAGCGGGGGCCACAGATACGCAGTATTTT CASRAGATDTQYF
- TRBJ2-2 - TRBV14 TGTGCCAGCAGCCACAATAGACAGCTCAAGGCCCGGGAGCTGTTTTTT CASSHNRQLKARELFF
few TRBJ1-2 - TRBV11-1 TGTGCCAGCAGCAAGGACAGAAGCTATGGCTACACCTTC CASSKDRSYGYTF
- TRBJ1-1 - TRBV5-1 TGCGCCAGCAGCTGGAAGACAGAGAACACTGAAGCTTTCTTT CASSWKTENTEAFF
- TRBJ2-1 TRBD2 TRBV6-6 TGTGCCAGCAGTTCCGAGCGGGGTGCCTACAATGAGCAGTTCTTC CASSSERGAYNEQFF
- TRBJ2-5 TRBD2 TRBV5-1 TGCGCCAGCAGCTTCGGGACTAGCGGCCAAGAGACCCAGTACTTC CASSFGTSGQETQYF
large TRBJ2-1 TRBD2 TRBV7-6 TGTGCCAGCAGCGTTGGAGCGGGAGAATACTACAATGAGCAGTTCTTC CASSVGAGEYYNEQFF
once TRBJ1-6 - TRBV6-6 TGTGCCAGCAGTCCAGGGAATTCACCCCTCCACTTT CASSPGNSPLHF
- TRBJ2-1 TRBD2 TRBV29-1 TGCAGCGTTGACCCTAGCGGGAGTCATGAGCAGTTCTTC CSVDPSGSHEQFF
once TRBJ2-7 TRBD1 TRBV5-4 TGTGCCAGCAGCTGGCCGGGACAGGGGATTCACGAGCAGTACTTC CASSWPGQGIHEQYF
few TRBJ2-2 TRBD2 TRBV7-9 TGTGCCAGCAGACCCATTGATTGGACTAGCGGGAACACCGGGGAGCTGTTTTTT CASRPIDWTSGNTGELFF
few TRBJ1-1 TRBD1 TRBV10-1 TGCGCCAGCAGGGCACAGGGGGCGAACACTGAAGCTTTCTTT CASRAQGANTEAFF
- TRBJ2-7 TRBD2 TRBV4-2 TGTGCCAGCAGCCGCGGACTAGCGGGCCTGGGACGGTCCTACGAGCAGTACTTC CASSRGLAGLGRSYEQYF
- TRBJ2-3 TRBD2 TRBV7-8 TGTGCCAGCAGCTTAGTCTGGGCGGGAGAGGACACAGATACGCAGTATTTT CASSLVWAGEDTDTQYF
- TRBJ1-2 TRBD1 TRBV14 TGTGCCAGCAGCTCGGCCGGGACAGGGGCTGGCTACACCTTC CASSSAGTGAGYTF
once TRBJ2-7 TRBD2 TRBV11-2 TGTGCCAGCAGCTCAAGGACTAGCGGCCGGGGTTACGAGCAGTACTTC CASSSRTSGRGYEQYF
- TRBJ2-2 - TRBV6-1 TGTGCCAGCAGTGAGGGGACACTGGGCACCGGGGAGCTGTTTTTT CASSEGTLGTGELFF
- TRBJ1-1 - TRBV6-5 TGTGCCAGCAGTTTTCGATGGAGGCAGGTGAACACTGAAGCTTTCTTT CASSFRWRQVNTEAFF
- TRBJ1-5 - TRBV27 TGTGCCAGCAGGCCTATTCGACAGAGCAATCAGCCCCAGCATTTT CASRPIRQSNQPQHF
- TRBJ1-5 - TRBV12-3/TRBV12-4 TGTGCCAGCAGTCCTCAGCGGTCTCAGCCCCAGCATTTT CASSPQRSQPQHF
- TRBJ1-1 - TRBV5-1 TGCGCCAGCAGCCCCTCGCGGGCTGGGACTGAAGCTTTCTTT CASSPSRAGTEAFF
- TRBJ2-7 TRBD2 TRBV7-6 TGTGCCAGCAGCCCAGCGGGGGAGGCGGCCTACGAGCAGTACTTC CASSPAGEAAYEQYF
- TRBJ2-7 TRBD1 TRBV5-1 TGCGCCAGCAGCCCGGGACAGGGGCTTGGGAATCACGAGCAGTACTTC CASSPGQGLGNHEQYF
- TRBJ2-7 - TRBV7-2 TGTGCCAGCAGCCGCGCGCTAGTGACGTCCTCCTACGAGCAGTACTTC CASSRALVTSSYEQYF
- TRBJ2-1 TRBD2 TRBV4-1 TGCGCCAGCAGCCCGCTAATCGCGGTAGCGGGAAAGAATGAGCAGTTCTTC CASSPLIAVAGKNEQFF
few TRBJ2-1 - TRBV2 TGTGCCAGCAGGAGAGACAGTGAAAATGAGCAGTTCTTC CASRRDSENEQFF
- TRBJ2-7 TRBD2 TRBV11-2 TGTGCCAGCAGCTTAGATGGACTAGCGGGATCCAACGAGCAGTACTTC CASSLDGLAGSNEQYF
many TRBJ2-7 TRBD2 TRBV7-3 TGTGCCAGCAGCCCGTTGATACTAGCGGGGAACTCCTACGAGCAGTACTTC CASSPLILAGNSYEQYF
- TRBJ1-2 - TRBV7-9 TGTGCCAGCAGCCGCGACAGGAACTATGGCTACACCTTC CASSRDRNYGYTF
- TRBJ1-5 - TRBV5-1 TGCGCCAGCAGCTTGGTAGGGGGAAAGCCCCAGCATTTT CASSLVGGKPQHF
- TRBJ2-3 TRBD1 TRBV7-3 TGTGCCAGCAGCGCCGGGACAGCAGATACGCAGTATTTT CASSAGTADTQYF
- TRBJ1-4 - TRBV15 TGTGCCACCAGCAGAGATCACGAGGGTAATGAAAAACTGTTTTTT CATSRDHEGNEKLFF
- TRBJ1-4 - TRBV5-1 TGCGCCAGCAGCGGAAACAGTAATGAAAAACTGTTTTTT CASSGNSNEKLFF